Each of the 13 T cell receptor beta chains below was sequenced from the same sample in a study of cytomegalovirus exposure and HLA in healthy donors (dated by TCRdb to about 2017). The library was obtained by the immunoSEQ multiplex PCR assay. For the multiplex PCR, a mixture combining 60 forward primers for TCR Vbeta segments and 13 reverse primers for TCR Jbeta segments was used. TCRdb limited this immuneACCESS table to in-frame rearrangements with V and J called. A share of clones is missing; checked studies link under half to unresolved V genes, and the rest is unexplained. This sample has over 150,000 clones in its table, and roughly 77% of those were observed once. 3% to 4% of the sample is in the top ten clones. The sequencing input was PBMCs. The source of these receptors is a woman younger than 45 in good health and CMV-seropositive.

The chain uses TRBV27 and TRBJ1-1; 7 bases agree with TRBD1. The CDR3 length is 13 residues. Germline values: CDR1 MNHEY, CDR2 SMNVEV (reference sequence). V was clipped by 5 bases and J by 13 bases; unmatched bases: 13. The CDR3 reads CASSPNRGPPIFF. Written as DNA, the CDR3 is TGTGCCAGCAGTCCAAACAGGGGTCCGCCAATTTTCTTT.

The chain employs TRBV14 and TRBJ2-1; TRBD2 agrees at 7 bases. V lost 2 bases, J lost 7 bases, and 11 bases stayed unmatched. The CDR3 consists of 16 residues. Germline assignment: CDR1 SGHDN and CDR2 FVKESK. This chain's CDR3 is CASSQILGGPVNEQFF. CDR3 coding DNA: TGTGCCAGCAGCCAAATCTTGGGAGGGCCGGTGAATGAGCAGTTCTTC.

This chain uses TRBV7-9 with TRBJ1-4; 8 bases map to TRBD1. Trimming took 1 base from V and 5 from J; bases not matched to a gene: 3. The CDR3 sequence is 15 residues long. Germline V gives CDR1 SEHNR, CDR2 FQNEAQ (reference sequence). The CDR3 DNA reads as TGTGCCAGCAGCTTAGGGACAGGGCGAAATGAAAAACTGTTTTTT. Protein sequence: CASSLGTGRNEKLFF.

The table lists this clone with a few counts. This chain connects TRBV7-7 to TRBJ2-4; weak D call: TRBD2 (6 bases). The germline CDR1 and CDR2 sequences are SSHAT and FNYEAQ (reference sequence). Trimming left V 4 bases short and J 1 base short, with 23 bases between. This CDR3 comprises 19 residues. CDR3 coding DNA: TGTGCCAGCAGCTCCCCGACTGAAATAGCGGCTGGGGCCAAAAACATTCAGTACTTC. The encoded protein is CASSSPTEIAAGAKNIQYF. Full variable domain (outside the CDR3, taken from reference TRBV7-7 and TRBJ2-4): GAGVSQSPRYKVTKRGQDVTLRCDPISSHATLYWYQQALGQGPEFLTYFNYEAQPDKSGLPSDRFSAERPEGSISTLTIQRTEQRDSAMYRCASSSPTEIAAGAKNIQYFGAGTRLSVL.

This chain connects TRBV28 to TRBJ1-5, with D possibly being TRBD1 (6 bases). V was clipped by 6 bases and J by 2 bases, with 14 bases between them. CDR1 is MDHEN, CDR2 SYDVKM, per germline. The CDR3 extends over 15 amino acids. CDR3: CASRGTGFRNQPQHF. The CDR3 bases are TGTGCCAGCAGGGGAACAGGGTTTCGCAATCAGCCCCAGCATTTT.

The V call is TRBV27, the J call TRBJ2-6; 11 bases line up with TRBD2. The J segment lost 0 bases and the V segment lost 6 bases, leaving 7 bases of the junction unmatched. Germline values: CDR1 MNHEY, CDR2 SMNVEV (reference sequence). The CDR3 loop spans 18 amino acids. CDR3 DNA: TGTGCCAGCAGGCAACTAGCGGGAGATAGCTCTGGGGCCAACGTCCTGACTTTC. Its translation is CASRQLAGDSSGANVLTF.

The genes are TRBV2 and TRBJ1-6; TRBD1 matches 7 bases. J was trimmed by 10 bases and V by 2 bases; bases with no gene match: 11. Germline values: CDR1 SNHLY, CDR2 FYNNEI. The CDR3 runs to 16 residues. This chain's CDR3 is CASSETGALDRSPLHF. CDR3 bases: TGTGCCAGCAGTGAAACAGGGGCTCTGGATCGATCACCCCTCCACTTT.

This chain's CDR3 is CASSSNTDYEQYF. The CDR3 region has the DNA TGTGCCAGCAGCTCCAACACCGACTACGAGCAGTACTTC. The V call is TRBV7-8, the J call TRBJ2-7; D gene uncertain. The V end was cut by 4 bases, the J end by 3 bases, with 10 bases between. CDR1 is SGHVS, CDR2 FQNEAQ, per germline. The CDR3 is 13 residues long.

V and J are TRBV27 and TRBJ1-5; 8 bases fit TRBD1. The V gene end was trimmed by 6 bases and the J gene end by 0 bases; junction bases not matched to a gene: 1. CDR1 and CDR2 from the germline V gene are MNHEY and SMNVEV (reference sequence). This CDR3 has 14 residues. In nucleotides, the CDR3 is TGTGCCAGCAGACAGGGGGTTAGCAATCAGCCCCAGCATTTT. It specifies CASRQGVSNQPQHF.

The chain recombines TRBV28 with TRBJ2-2, with 10 bases identical to TRBD2. The CDR3 spans 16 residues. Looked up from germline, CDR1 is MDHEN and CDR2 is SYDVKM. The ends lost 3 bases at V and 5 bases at J; junction bases unmatched: 6. CDR3 nucleotides: TGTGCCAGCAGTTTGGAGGGACTAGCGTGGACCGGGGAGCTGTTTTTT. This gives the protein CASSLEGLAWTGELFF.

The chain carries TRBV6-6 and TRBJ2-7, with 8 positions matching TRBD1. The CDR3 totals 15 residues. Germline values: CDR1 MNHNY, CDR2 SVGAGI (reference sequence). The V and J ends lost 4 bases and 0 bases, in that order; junction bases with no gene match: 5. The CDR3 protein is CASSSTDRGSYEQYF. In DNA form, the CDR3 reads TGTGCCAGCAGTTCGACCGACAGGGGCTCCTACGAGCAGTACTTC.

V gene TRBV2 combines with J gene TRBJ2-1, with D perhaps matching TRBD2 (5 bases). Per germline, CDR1 SNHLY and CDR2 FYNNEI. This CDR3 comprises 14 residues. V shed 3 bases and J shed 5 bases, with 11 bases lying between them. CDR3 bases: TGTGCCAGCAGTGAGCTAGCTACCAACAATGAGCAGTTCTTC. Protein product: CASSELATNNEQFF.

The rearrangement uses TRBV11-2 and TRBJ2-7; 8 bases map to TRBD1. The CDR3 totals 14 residues. The germline V gene encodes CDR1 SGHAT and CDR2 FQNNGV. V lost 4 bases, J lost 10 bases, and 12 bases stayed unmatched. The CDR3 loop is CASSSRQGTRQQYF. For the CDR3, the DNA is TGTGCCAGCAGCTCCCGACAGGGGACCCGTCAACAGTACTTC. Full variable domain (rest looked up from reference TRBV11-2 and TRBJ2-7): EAGVAQSPRYKIIEKRQSVAFWCNPISGHATLYWYQQILGQGPKLLIQFQNNGVVDDSQLPKDRFSAERLKGVDSTLKIQPAKLEDSAVYLCASSSRQGTRQQYFGPGTRLTVT.